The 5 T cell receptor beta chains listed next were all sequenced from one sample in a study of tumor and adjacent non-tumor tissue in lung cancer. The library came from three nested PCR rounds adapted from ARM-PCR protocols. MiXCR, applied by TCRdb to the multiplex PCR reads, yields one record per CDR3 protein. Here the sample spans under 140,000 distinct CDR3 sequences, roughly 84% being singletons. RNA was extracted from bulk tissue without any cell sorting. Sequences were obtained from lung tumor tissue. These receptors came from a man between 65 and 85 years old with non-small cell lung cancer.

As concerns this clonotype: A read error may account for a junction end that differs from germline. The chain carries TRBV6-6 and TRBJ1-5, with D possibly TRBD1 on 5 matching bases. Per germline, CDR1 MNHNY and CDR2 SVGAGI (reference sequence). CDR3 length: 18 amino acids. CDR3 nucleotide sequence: TGTGCCATCAGTTACATCGGGTGGGAACAGGATAACAATCAGCCCCAGCATTTT. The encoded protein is CAISYIGWEQDNNQPQHF.

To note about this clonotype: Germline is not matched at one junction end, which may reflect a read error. The CDR3 loop is CAISHLKGITRETQYF. CDR3 bases: TGTGCCATCAGCCATCTCAAGGGGATAACGAGAGAGACCCAATACTTC. V gene TRBV5-4 combines with J gene TRBJ2-5, with TRBD1 as a possible D gene (5 bases). CDR1 is SGHNT, CDR2 YYREEE, per germline (reference sequence). The CDR3 runs 16 residues.

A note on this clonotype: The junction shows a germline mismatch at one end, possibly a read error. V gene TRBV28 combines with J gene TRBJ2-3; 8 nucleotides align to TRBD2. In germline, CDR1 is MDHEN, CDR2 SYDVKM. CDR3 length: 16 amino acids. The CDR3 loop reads CASNFSSGRGTYTHYF. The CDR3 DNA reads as TGTGCCAGTAATTTCTCCAGCGGGAGAGGAACATATACGCACTATTTT.

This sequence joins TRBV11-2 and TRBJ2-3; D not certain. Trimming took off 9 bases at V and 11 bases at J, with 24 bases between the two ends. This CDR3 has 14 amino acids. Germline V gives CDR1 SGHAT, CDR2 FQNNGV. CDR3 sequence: CASSLTPRSNMQYF. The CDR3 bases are TGTGCCAGTAGCCTAACCCCACGGTCAAATATGCAGTATTTT.

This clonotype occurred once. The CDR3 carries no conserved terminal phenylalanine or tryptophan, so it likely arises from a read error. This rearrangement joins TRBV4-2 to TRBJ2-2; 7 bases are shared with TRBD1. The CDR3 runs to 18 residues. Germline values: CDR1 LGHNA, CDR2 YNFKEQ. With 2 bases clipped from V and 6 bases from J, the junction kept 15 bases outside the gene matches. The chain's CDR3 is CASSQKNLHRGRSGELFS. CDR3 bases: TGTGCCAGCAGCCAAAAAAACTTACATAGGGGGCGCTCCGGGGAGCTGTTTTCT.